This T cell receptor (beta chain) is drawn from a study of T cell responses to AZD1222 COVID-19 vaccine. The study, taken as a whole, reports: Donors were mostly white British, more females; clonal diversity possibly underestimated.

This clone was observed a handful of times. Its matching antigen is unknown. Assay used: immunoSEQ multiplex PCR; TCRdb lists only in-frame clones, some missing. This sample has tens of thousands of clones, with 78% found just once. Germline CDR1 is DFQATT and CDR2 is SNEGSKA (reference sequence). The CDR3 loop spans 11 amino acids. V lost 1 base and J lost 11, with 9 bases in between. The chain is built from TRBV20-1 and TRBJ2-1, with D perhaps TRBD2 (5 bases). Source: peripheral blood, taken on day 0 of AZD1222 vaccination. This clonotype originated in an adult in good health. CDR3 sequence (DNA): TGCAGTGCTAGAGGGCGGACTCAGCAGTTCTTC. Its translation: CSARGRTQQFF.